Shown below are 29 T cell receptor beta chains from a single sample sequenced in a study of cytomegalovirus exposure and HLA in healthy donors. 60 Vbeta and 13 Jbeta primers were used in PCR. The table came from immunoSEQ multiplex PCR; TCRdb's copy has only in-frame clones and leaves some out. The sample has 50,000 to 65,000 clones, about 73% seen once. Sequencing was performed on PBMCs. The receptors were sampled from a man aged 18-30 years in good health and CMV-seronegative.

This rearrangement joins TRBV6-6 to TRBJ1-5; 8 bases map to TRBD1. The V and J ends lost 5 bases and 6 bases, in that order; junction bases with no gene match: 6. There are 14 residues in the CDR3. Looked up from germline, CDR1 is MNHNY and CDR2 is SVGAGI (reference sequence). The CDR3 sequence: CASSNRQGTQPQHF. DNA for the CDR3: TGTGCCAGCAGTAACAGACAGGGGACTCAGCCCCAGCATTTT.

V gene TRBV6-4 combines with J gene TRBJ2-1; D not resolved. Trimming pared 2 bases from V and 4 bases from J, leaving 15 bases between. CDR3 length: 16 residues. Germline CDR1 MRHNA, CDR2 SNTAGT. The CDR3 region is CASSDMASPSYNEQFF. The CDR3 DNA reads TGTGCCAGCAGTGACATGGCTAGTCCGTCGTACAATGAGCAGTTCTTC.

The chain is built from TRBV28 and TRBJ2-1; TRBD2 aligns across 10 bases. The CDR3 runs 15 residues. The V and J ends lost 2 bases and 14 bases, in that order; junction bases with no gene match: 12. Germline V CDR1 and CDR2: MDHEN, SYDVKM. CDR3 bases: TGTGCCAGCAGTTTAGGGGCTAGCGGGGGAACAAAGGAGTTCTTC. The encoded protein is CASSLGASGGTKEFF.

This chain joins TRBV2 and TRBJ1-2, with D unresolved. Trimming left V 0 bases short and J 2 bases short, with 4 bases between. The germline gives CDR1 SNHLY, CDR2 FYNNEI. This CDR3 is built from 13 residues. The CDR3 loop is CASSEAGNYGYTF. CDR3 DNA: TGTGCCAGCAGTGAAGCTGGCAACTATGGCTACACCTTC.

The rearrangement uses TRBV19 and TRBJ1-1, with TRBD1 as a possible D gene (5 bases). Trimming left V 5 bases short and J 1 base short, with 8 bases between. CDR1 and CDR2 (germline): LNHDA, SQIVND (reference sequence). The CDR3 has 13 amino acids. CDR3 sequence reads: CASSGGTNTEAFF. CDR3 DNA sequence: TGTGCCAGTAGTGGGGGGACGAACACTGAAGCTTTCTTT.

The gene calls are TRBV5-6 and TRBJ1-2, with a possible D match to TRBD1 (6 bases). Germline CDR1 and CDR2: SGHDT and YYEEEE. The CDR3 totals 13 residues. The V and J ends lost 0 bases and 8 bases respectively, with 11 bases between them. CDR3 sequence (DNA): TGTGCCAGCAGCTTGGACAGGGTGAAAGGCTACACCTTC. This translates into CASSLDRVKGYTF.

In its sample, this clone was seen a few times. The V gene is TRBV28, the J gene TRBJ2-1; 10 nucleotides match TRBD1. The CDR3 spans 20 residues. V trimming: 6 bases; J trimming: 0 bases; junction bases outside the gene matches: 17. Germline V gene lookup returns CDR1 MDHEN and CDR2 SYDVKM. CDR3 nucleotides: TGTGCCAGCAGCCCAACCGGGACAGGGGTCTCCATCGTCTCCTACAATGAGCAGTTCTTC. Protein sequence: CASSPTGTGVSIVSYNEQFF.

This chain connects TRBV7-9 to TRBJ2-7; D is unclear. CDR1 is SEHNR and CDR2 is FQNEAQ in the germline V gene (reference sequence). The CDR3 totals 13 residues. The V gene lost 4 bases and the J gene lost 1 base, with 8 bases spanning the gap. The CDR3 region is CASSSQISYEQYF. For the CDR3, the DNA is TGTGCCAGCAGCTCCCAGATATCCTACGAGCAGTACTTC.

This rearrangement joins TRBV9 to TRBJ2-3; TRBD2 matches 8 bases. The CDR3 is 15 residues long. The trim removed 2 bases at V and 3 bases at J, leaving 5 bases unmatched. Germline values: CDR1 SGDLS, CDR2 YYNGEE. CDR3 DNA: TGTGCCAGCAGCGTGAGCGGGAGTGGTACAGATACGCAGTATTTT. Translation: CASSVSGSGTDTQYF.

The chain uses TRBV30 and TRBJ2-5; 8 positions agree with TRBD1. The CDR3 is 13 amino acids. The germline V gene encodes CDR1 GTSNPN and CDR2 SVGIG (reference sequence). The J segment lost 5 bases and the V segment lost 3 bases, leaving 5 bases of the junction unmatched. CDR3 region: CAWRTGATETQYF. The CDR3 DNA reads TGTGCCTGGAGGACAGGGGCGACGGAGACCCAGTACTTC.

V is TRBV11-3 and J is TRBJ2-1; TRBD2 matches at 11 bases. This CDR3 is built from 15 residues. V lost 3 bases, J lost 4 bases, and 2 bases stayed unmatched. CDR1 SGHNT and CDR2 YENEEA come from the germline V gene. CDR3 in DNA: TGTGCCAGCAGCTTTGGGACTAGCGGATACAATGAGCAGTTCTTC. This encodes CASSFGTSGYNEQFF.

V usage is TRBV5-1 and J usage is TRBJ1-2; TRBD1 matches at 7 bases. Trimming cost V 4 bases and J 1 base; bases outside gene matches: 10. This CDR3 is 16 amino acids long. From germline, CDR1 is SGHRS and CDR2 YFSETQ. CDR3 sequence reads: CASSLGTEVRNYGYTF. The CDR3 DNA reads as TGCGCCAGCAGCCTGGGGACAGAGGTTCGTAACTATGGCTACACCTTC.

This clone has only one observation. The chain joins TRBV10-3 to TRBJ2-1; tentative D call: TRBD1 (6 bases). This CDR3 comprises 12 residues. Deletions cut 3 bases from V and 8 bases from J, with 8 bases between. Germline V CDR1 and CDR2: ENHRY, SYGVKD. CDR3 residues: CAISEQGDEQFF. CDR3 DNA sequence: TGTGCCATCAGTGAACAGGGCGATGAGCAGTTCTTC.

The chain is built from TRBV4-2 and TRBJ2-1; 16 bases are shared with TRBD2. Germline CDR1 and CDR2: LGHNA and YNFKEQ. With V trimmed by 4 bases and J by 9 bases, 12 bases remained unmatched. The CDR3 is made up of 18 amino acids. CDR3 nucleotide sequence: TGTGCCAGCAGCCCCGGGACTAGCGGGAGGGGATTAGAGGGTGAGCAGTTCTTC. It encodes CASSPGTSGRGLEGEQFF.

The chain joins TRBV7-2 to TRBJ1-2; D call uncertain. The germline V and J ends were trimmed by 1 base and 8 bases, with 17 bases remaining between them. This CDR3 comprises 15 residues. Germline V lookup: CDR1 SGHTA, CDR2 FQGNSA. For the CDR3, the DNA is TGTGCCAGCAGCTTAGTAGTCGGGTCACCGAGGGGCTACACCTTC. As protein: CASSLVVGSPRGYTF. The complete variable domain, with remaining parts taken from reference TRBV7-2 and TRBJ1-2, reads GAGVSQSPSNKVTEKGKDVELRCDPISGHTALYWYRQSLGQGLEFLIYFQGNSAPDKSGLPSDRFSAERTGGSVSTLTIQRTQQEDSAVYLCASSLVVGSPRGYTFGSGTRLTVV.

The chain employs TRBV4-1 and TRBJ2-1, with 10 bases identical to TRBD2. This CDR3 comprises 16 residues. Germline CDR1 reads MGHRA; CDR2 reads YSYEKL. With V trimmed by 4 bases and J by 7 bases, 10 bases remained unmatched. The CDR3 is CASSLTPSGSINEQFF. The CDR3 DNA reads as TGCGCCAGCAGCCTCACCCCTAGCGGGAGTATAAATGAGCAGTTCTTC.

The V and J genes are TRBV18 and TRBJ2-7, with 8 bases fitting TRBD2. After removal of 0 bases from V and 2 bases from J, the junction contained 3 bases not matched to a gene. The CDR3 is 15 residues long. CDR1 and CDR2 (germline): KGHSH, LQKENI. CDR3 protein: CASSPPTSGAYEQYF. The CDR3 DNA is TGTGCCAGCTCACCACCTACTAGCGGTGCCTACGAGCAGTACTTC.

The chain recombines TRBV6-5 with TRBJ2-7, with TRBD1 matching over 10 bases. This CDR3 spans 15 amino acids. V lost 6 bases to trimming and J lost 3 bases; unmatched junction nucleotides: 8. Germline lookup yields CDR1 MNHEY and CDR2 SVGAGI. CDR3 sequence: CASRSGTGAIYEQYF. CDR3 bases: TGTGCCAGCAGGTCCGGGACAGGGGCCATCTACGAGCAGTACTTC.

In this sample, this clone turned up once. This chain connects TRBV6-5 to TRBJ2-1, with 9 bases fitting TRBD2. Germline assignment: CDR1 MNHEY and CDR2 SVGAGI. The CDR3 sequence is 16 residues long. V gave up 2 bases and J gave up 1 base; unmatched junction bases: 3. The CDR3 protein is CASSYAGGASYNEQFF. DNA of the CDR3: TGTGCCAGCAGTTACGCGGGGGGGGCGTCCTACAATGAGCAGTTCTTC.

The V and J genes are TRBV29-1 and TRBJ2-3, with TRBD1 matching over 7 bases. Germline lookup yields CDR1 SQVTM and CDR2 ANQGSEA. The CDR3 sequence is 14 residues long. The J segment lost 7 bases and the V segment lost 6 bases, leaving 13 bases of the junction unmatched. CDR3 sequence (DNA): TGCAGCGTAGTCTCCGGGACAGCTTTTCATACGCAGTATTTT. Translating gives CSVVSGTAFHTQYF.

The CDR3 spells CASSYSRASGDTQYF. Here the CDR3 DNA reads TGTGCCAGCAGTTACTCGAGAGCGTCCGGAGATACGCAGTATTTT. This chain joins TRBV6-5 and TRBJ2-3; D not certain. The CDR3 totals 15 residues. With 0 bases removed from V and 5 bases from J, the gap between germline ends came to 12 bases. Germline assignment: CDR1 MNHEY and CDR2 SVGAGI.

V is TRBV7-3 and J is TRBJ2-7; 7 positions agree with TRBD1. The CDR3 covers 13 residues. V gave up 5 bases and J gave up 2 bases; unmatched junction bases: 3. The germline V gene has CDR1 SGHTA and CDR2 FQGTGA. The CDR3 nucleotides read TGTGCCAGCAGCAGGGACAGTGCCTACGAGCAGTACTTC. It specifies CASSRDSAYEQYF.

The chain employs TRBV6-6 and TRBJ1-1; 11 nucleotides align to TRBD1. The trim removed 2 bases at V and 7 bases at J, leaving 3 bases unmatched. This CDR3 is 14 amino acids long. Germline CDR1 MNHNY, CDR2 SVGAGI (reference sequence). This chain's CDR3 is CASSYRDRGIEAFF. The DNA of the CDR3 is TGTGCCAGCAGTTACCGGGACAGGGGGATTGAAGCTTTCTTT.

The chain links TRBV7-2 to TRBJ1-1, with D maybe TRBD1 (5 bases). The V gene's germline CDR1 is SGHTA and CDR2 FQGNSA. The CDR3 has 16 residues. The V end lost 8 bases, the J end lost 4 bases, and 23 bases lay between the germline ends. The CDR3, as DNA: TGTGCCAGCGGCGCCGAGGTGAAGGTCGGGGGCACTGAAGCTTTCTTT. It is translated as CASGAEVKVGGTEAFF.

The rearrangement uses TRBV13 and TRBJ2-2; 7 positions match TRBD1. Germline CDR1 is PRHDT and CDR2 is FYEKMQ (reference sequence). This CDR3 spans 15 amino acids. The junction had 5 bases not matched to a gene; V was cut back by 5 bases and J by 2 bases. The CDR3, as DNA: TGTGCCAGCAGCCTCGGGACAGACAACACCGGGGAGCTGTTTTTT. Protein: CASSLGTDNTGELFF.

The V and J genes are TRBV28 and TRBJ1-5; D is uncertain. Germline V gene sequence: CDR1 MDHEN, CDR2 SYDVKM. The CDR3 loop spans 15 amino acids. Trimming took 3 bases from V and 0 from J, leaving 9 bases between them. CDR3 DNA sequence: TGTGCCAGCAGTTTCGGAGGGTCTAGCAATCAGCCCCAGCATTTT. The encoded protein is CASSFGGSSNQPQHF.

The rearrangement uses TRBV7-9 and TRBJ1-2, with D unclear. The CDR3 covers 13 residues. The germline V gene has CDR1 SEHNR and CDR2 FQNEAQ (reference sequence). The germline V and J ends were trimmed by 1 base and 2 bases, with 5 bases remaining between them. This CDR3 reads CASSLGTNYGYTF. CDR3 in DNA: TGTGCCAGCAGCTTAGGCACAAACTATGGCTACACCTTC.

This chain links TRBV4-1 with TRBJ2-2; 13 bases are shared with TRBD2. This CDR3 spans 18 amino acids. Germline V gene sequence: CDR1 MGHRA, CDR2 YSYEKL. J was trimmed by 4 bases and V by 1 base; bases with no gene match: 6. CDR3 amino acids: CASSQGLAGGMVTGELFF. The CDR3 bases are TGCGCCAGCAGCCAAGGACTAGCGGGAGGAATGGTCACCGGGGAGCTGTTTTTT.

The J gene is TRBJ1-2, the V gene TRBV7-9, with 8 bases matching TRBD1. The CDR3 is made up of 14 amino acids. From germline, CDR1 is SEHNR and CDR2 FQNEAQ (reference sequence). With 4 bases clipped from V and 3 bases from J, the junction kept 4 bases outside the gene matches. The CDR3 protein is CASSSGQGDYGYTF. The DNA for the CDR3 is TGTGCCAGCAGCTCCGGACAGGGAGACTATGGCTACACCTTC.